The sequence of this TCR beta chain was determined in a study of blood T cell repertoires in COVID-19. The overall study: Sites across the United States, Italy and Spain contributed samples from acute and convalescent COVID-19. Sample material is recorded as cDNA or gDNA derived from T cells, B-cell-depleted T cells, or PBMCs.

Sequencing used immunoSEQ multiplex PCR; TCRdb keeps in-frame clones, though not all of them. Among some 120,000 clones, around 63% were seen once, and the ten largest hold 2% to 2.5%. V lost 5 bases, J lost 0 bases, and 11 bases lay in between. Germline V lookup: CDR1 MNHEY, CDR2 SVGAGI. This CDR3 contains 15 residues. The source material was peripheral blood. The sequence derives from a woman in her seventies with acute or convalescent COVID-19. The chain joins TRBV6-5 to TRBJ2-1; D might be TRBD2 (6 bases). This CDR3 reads CASSQTGDSYNEQFF. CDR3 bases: TGTGCCAGCAGTCAGACGGGGGACTCCTACAATGAGCAGTTCTTC.